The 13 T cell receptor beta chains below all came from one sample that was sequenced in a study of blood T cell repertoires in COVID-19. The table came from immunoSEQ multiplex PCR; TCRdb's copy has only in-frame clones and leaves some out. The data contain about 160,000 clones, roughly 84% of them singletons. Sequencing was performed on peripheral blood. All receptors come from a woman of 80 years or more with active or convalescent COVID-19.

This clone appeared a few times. As DNA, the CDR3 is TGTGCCAGCAGCCCACAAAGCAATCAGCCCCAGCATTTT. Translated: CASSPQSNQPQHF. The genes are TRBV16 and TRBJ1-5, with D unresolved. Per germline, CDR1 KGHSY and CDR2 FQNENV. V lost 4 bases and J 1 base, leaving 5 bases between the germline ends. CDR3 length: 13 residues.

For the CDR3, the DNA is TGCAGCGTCTGGACAGGGGCCACTGAAGCTTTCTTT. This gives the protein CSVWTGATEAFF. The V call is TRBV29-1, the J call TRBJ1-1; 9 bases align to TRBD1. The CDR3 runs 12 residues. Unmatched junction bases numbered 3, after V lost 6 bases and J lost 4 bases. The germline V gene has CDR1 SQVTM and CDR2 ANQGSEA. Using reference TRBV29-1 and TRBJ1-1 for the parts outside the CDR3, the full variable domain is SAVISQKPSRDICQRGTSLTIQCQVDSQVTMMFWYRQQPGQSLTLIATANQGSEATYESGFVIDKFPISRPNLTFSTLTVSNMSPEDSSIYLCSVWTGATEAFFGQGTRLTVV.

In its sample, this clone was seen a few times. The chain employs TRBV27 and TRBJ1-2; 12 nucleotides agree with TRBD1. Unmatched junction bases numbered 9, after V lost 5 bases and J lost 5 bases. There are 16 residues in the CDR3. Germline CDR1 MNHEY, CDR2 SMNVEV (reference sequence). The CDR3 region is CASSPGQGAGGYGYTF. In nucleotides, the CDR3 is TGTGCCAGCAGTCCGGGACAGGGGGCCGGTGGGTATGGCTACACCTTC.

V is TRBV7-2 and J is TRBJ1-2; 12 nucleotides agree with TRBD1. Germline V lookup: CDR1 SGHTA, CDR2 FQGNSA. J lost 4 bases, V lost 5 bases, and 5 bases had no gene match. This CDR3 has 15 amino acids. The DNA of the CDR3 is TGTGCCAGCAGCGGAGGGACAGGGGGCGGCTATGGCTACACCTTC. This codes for CASSGGTGGGYGYTF. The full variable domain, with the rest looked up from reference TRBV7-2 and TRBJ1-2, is GAGVSQSPSNKVTEKGKDVELRCDPISGHTALYWYRQSLGQGLEFLIYFQGNSAPDKSGLPSDRFSAERTGGSVSTLTIQRTQQEDSAVYLCASSGGTGGGYGYTFGSGTRLTVV.

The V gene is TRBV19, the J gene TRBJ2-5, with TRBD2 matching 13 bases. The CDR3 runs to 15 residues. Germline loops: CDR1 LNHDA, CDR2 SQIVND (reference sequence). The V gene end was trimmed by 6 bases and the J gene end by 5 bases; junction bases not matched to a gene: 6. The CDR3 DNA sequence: TGTGCCAGTAGAACGACTAGCGGGGGGCTGGAGACCCAGTACTTC. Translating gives CASRTTSGGLETQYF.

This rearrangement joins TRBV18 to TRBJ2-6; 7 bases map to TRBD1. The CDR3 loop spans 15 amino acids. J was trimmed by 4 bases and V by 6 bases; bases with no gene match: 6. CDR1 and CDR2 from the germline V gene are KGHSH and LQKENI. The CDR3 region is CASSLTGSGANVLTF. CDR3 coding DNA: TGTGCCAGCTCGTTGACAGGGAGCGGGGCCAACGTCCTGACTTTC.

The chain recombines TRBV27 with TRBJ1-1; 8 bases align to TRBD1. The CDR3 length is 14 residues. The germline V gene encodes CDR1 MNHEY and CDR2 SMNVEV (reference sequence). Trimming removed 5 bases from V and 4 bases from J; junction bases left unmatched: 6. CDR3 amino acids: CASSPQGGGTEAFF. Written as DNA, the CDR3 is TGTGCCAGCAGTCCACAGGGGGGAGGCACTGAAGCTTTCTTT.

CDR3 in amino acids: CAWSVRGGYNQPQHF. DNA of the CDR3: TGTGCCTGGAGTGTACGGGGGGGCTACAATCAGCCCCAGCATTTT. The chain couples TRBV30 to TRBJ1-5, with D possibly TRBD1 on 6 matching bases. Looked up from germline, CDR1 is GTSNPN and CDR2 is SVGIG (reference sequence). The CDR3 is made up of 15 amino acids. V was pared by 0 bases and J by 3 bases, with 12 bases between.

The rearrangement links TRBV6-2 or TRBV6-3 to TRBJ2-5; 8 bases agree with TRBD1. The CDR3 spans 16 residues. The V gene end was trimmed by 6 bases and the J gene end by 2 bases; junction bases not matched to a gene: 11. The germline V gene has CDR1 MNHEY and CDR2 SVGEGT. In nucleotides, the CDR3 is TGTGCCAGCAGCCCCGTCCAGGGGGCGGGTCAAGAGACCCAGTACTTC. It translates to CASSPVQGAGQETQYF.

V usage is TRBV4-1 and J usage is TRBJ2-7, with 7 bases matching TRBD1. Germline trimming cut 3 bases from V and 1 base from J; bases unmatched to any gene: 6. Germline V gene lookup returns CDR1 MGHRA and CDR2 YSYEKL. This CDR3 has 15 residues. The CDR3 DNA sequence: TGCGCCAGCAGCCAGTTTTCACAGGGGTCCTACGAGCAGTACTTC. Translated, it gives CASSQFSQGSYEQYF.

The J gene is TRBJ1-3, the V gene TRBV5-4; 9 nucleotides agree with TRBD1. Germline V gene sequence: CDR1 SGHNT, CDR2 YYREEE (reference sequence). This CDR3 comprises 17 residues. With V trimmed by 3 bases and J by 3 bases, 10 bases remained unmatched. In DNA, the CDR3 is TGTGCCAGCAGCTCCATAACAGGGGGCGCGGGTGGAAACACCATATATTTT. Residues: CASSSITGGAGGNTIYF. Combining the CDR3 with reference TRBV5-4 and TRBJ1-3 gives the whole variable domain ETGVTQSPTHLIKTRGQQVTLRCSSQSGHNTVSWYQQALGQGPQFIFQYYREEENGRGNFPPRFSGLQFPNYSSELNVNALELDDSALYLCASSSITGGAGGNTIYFGEGSWLTVV.

The CDR3 sequence: CASSETSINYGYTF. The CDR3 DNA follows: TGCGCCAGCAGCGAAACCAGTATTAACTATGGCTACACCTTC. J is TRBJ1-2 and V is TRBV5-1; D call uncertain. CDR3 length equals 14 residues. Germline V gene lookup returns CDR1 SGHRS and CDR2 YFSETQ. V was pared by 4 bases and J by 1 base, with 11 bases between.

CDR3 nucleotides: TGCAGCGCTAGGGACAACAGCCGCGAGCAGTACTTC. Protein: CSARDNSREQYF. The chain uses TRBV29-1 and TRBJ2-7, with D possibly matching TRBD1 (6 bases). V shed 7 bases and J shed 6 bases, with 16 bases lying between them. The germline V gene has CDR1 SQVTM and CDR2 ANQGSEA. The CDR3 length is 12 residues.